These 24 T cell receptor beta chains share one sample of origin, sequenced in a study of T cells in localized non-small cell lung cancer. Measured with immunoSEQ multiplex PCR; TCRdb has only the in-frame clones, and not every one. The profile shows over 50,000 clones, 90% of them singletons. Sequences were derived from peripheral blood, sampled before any cancer treatment. These receptors were collected from a woman aged 40-75 years with stage I lung adenocarcinoma.

The chain employs TRBV6-5 and TRBJ2-2; 8 bases match TRBD1. Germline lookup yields CDR1 MNHEY and CDR2 SVGAGI. The CDR3 is made up of 15 amino acids. V lost 3 bases, J lost 6 bases, and 6 bases stayed unmatched. The CDR3 nucleotides read TGTGCCAGCAGTTATTCCGGCAGGGGGCCCGGGGAGCTGTTTTTT. Protein product: CASSYSGRGPGELFF.

This chain joins TRBV27 and TRBJ2-7; possibly TRBD1 for D (7 bases). The ends were cut back, 8 bases at V and 3 bases at J, with 20 bases in the middle. The length of the CDR3 is 15 residues. Germline V lookup: CDR1 MNHEY, CDR2 SMNVEV (reference sequence). The chain's CDR3 is CASLCGGTEGYEQYF. The CDR3 DNA reads as TGTGCCAGCCTCTGTGGGGGGACAGAGGGCTACGAGCAGTACTTC.

The chain joins TRBV7-2 to TRBJ1-5, with no clear D. Between the trimmed V and J ends, which lost 1 base and 3 bases, there was a span of 4 bases. CDR3 length: 13 residues. Germline values: CDR1 SGHTA, CDR2 FQGNSA. In DNA, the CDR3 is TGTGCCAGCAGCTTAGGGTTCAATCAGCCCCAGCATTTT. This codes for CASSLGFNQPQHF.

The CDR3 DNA sequence: TGTGCCAGTAGCTCTTTCAGGGGCCCTAGCACAGATACGCAGTATTTT. It codes for CASSSFRGPSTDTQYF. V is TRBV19 and J is TRBJ2-3; D might be TRBD1 (6 bases). Trimming stripped 6 bases from V and 0 bases from J, with 16 bases between. The CDR3 covers 16 residues. Germline V gene lookup returns CDR1 LNHDA and CDR2 SQIVND (reference sequence).

For the CDR3, the DNA is TGTGCCAGCAGCGCCGGGACCACTCCCTCCTACGAGCAGTACTTC. It specifies CASSAGTTPSYEQYF. The rearrangement joins TRBV7-9 to TRBJ2-7; D possibly matches TRBD1 or TRBD2 (5 bases each). Germline V gene data show CDR1 as SEHNR and CDR2 as FQNEAQ (reference sequence). V was pared by 5 bases and J by 0 bases, with 14 bases between. The CDR3 covers 15 residues.

The V and J genes are TRBV7-9 and TRBJ1-1; 8 bases agree with TRBD1. Trimming cost V 5 bases and J 3 bases; bases outside gene matches: 8. CDR1 is SEHNR, CDR2 FQNEAQ, per germline (reference sequence). This CDR3 comprises 15 residues. In nucleotides, the CDR3 is TGTGCCAGCAGCCCGTGGACAGGGAAGGACACTGAAGCTTTCTTT. It is translated as CASSPWTGKDTEAFF.

The rearrangement uses TRBV27 and TRBJ2-7; D remains ambiguous. The ends were cut back, 7 bases at V and 0 bases at J, with 7 bases in the middle. The CDR3 consists of 12 residues. Germline CDR1 MNHEY, CDR2 SMNVEV (reference sequence). For the CDR3, the DNA is TGTGCCAGCAAATCCGGCTCCTACGAGCAGTACTTC. It translates to CASKSGSYEQYF.

The chain combines TRBV28 with TRBJ2-5; D uncertain. V gave up 2 bases and J gave up 3 bases, with 1 base separating them. CDR3 length equals 11 residues. Germline V CDR1 and CDR2: MDHEN, SYDVKM. The CDR3 DNA reads TGTGCCAGCAGTTTAGAAGAGACCCAGTACTTC. This translates into CASSLEETQYF.

The CDR3 spells CATRPGTGADGGEQFF. CDR3 nucleotide sequence: TGTGCCACGCGCCCAGGGACAGGGGCCGACGGAGGAGAGCAGTTCTTC. The V and J genes are TRBV10-3 and TRBJ2-1, with 10 bases identical to TRBD1. The V gene's germline CDR1 is ENHRY and CDR2 SYGVKD. This CDR3 region has 16 residues. J was trimmed by 10 bases and V by 10 bases; bases with no gene match: 19.

The gene calls are TRBV19 and TRBJ1-1, with D perhaps matching TRBD1 (5 bases). This CDR3 comprises 14 residues. The V end lost 3 bases, the J end lost 6 bases, and 14 bases lay between the germline ends. The V gene's germline CDR1 is LNHDA and CDR2 SQIVND (reference sequence). This CDR3 is CASSIKSRASEAFF. The CDR3 DNA follows: TGTGCCAGTAGTATTAAAAGCAGGGCGTCTGAAGCTTTCTTT.

The chain has TRBV5-1 and TRBJ2-5; 7 nucleotides match TRBD1. The germline gives CDR1 SGHRS, CDR2 YFSETQ. The CDR3 spans 15 residues. The V segment lost 0 bases and the J segment 2 bases; nucleotides outside the gene matches: 4. The chain's CDR3 is CASSLEGTVQETQYF. The CDR3 region has the DNA TGCGCCAGCAGCTTGGAAGGGACAGTTCAAGAGACCCAGTACTTC.

The chain recombines TRBV19 with TRBJ1-1; TRBD1 agrees at 10 bases. The CDR3 spans 12 residues. From germline, CDR1 is LNHDA and CDR2 SQIVND (reference sequence). Trimming at V came to 6 bases and at J to 7 bases, leaving 2 bases not matched to a gene. DNA for the CDR3: TGTGCCAGTAGGGACAGGGGGGGTGAAGCTTTCTTT. Translated, it gives CASRDRGGEAFF. Full variable domain (outside the CDR3, taken from reference TRBV19 and TRBJ1-1): DGGITQSPKYLFRKEGQNVTLSCEQNLNHDAMYWYRQDPGQGLRLIYYSQIVNDFQKGDIAEGYSVSREKKESFPLTVTSAQKNPTAFYLCASRDRGGEAFFGQGTRLTVV.

The genes are TRBV7-9 and TRBJ1-1; D remains ambiguous. Looked up from germline, CDR1 is SEHNR and CDR2 is FQNEAQ (reference sequence). This CDR3 has 15 amino acids. Trimming shortened V by 1 base and J by 3 bases, and 12 bases separated the two germline ends. The DNA of the CDR3 is TGTGCCAGCAGCTTAGTCCCGGGTGGGTACACTGAAGCTTTCTTT. It codes for CASSLVPGGYTEAFF.

This rearrangement joins TRBV7-9 to TRBJ1-1; unclear D gene. Germline CDR1 reads SEHNR; CDR2 reads FQNEAQ (reference sequence). V gave up 2 bases and J gave up 2 bases, with 9 bases separating them. The CDR3 is 14 residues long. CDR3 sequence: CASSLSGLNTEAFF. The DNA for the CDR3 is TGTGCCAGCAGCTTATCCGGTTTAAACACTGAAGCTTTCTTT.

The chain employs TRBV9 and TRBJ2-4, with TRBD2 as a possible D gene (7 bases). The ends were cut back, 4 bases at V and 5 bases at J, with 22 bases in the middle. This CDR3 contains 17 residues. Germline CDR1 and CDR2: SGDLS and YYNGEE. Here the CDR3 DNA reads TGTGCCAGCAGCCCACCATACGGGGGGCCGCGGGAAAACATTCAGTACTTC. Its protein is CASSPPYGGPRENIQYF.

This chain uses TRBV30 with TRBJ2-1; 7 positions agree with TRBD2. The length of the CDR3 is 14 residues. The V gene's germline CDR1 is GTSNPN and CDR2 SVGIG (reference sequence). The V gene end was trimmed by 3 bases and the J gene end by 7 bases; junction bases not matched to a gene: 9. The CDR3 sequence: CAWRRWEGQNEQFF. In DNA, the CDR3 is TGTGCCTGGAGACGGTGGGAGGGCCAGAATGAGCAGTTCTTC.

V is TRBV4-1 and J is TRBJ2-1; TRBD1 matches at 7 bases. The germline gives CDR1 MGHRA, CDR2 YSYEKL. Trimming took 6 bases from V and 4 from J; bases not matched to a gene: 9. The CDR3 spans 15 residues. The CDR3 DNA follows: TGCGCCAGCAGTCAAAACCGGGACAGATACAATGAGCAGTTCTTC. Residues: CASSQNRDRYNEQFF.

The CDR3 loop is CASSVAPRDHEQYF. Here the CDR3 DNA reads TGTGCCAGCAGCGTAGCTCCCCGGGACCACGAGCAGTACTTC. The V and J genes are TRBV9 and TRBJ2-7; either TRBD1 or TRBD2 may fit D (5 bases each). V was clipped by 0 bases and J by 5 bases, with 12 bases between them. Germline assignment: CDR1 SGDLS and CDR2 YYNGEE. The CDR3 is 14 residues long.

In regard to this clone: Other DNA sequences from this sample encode an identical CDR3 as well. This chain links TRBV19 with TRBJ1-5; 9 bases fit TRBD1. Germline loops: CDR1 LNHDA, CDR2 SQIVND (reference sequence). There are 14 residues in the CDR3. V trimming: 3 bases; J trimming: 4 bases; junction bases outside the gene matches: 1. This chain's CDR3 is CASSMTGGNQPQHF. The CDR3 DNA reads TGTGCCAGTAGTATGACAGGGGGTAATCAGCCCCAGCATTTT.

The CDR3 nucleotides read TGCGCCAGCAGCTTGGTGGCAGGGATGAATGAAAAACTGTTTTTT. This gives the protein CASSLVAGMNEKLFF. This chain links TRBV5-1 with TRBJ1-4, with D possibly matching TRBD1 (5 bases). This CDR3 region has 15 residues. Germline lookup yields CDR1 SGHRS and CDR2 YFSETQ. Trimming removed 0 bases from V and 5 bases from J, with 11 bases in between.

This sequence joins TRBV2 and TRBJ2-3, with no clear D. V was shortened by 8 bases and J by 4 bases, with 7 bases between the two germline ends. The germline CDR1 and CDR2 sequences are SNHLY and FYNNEI. The CDR3 covers 11 residues. The CDR3 DNA sequence: TGTGCCAGCGTCTTCTCAGATACGCAGTATTTT. Translated: CASVFSDTQYF. Complete variable domain (other parts from reference TRBV2 and TRBJ2-3): EPEVTQTPSHQVTQMGQEVILRCVPISNHLYFYWYRQILGQKVEFLVSFYNNEISEKSEIFDDQFSVERPDGSNFTLKIRSTKLEDSAMYFCASVFSDTQYFGPGTRLTVL.

The V gene is TRBV5-8, the J gene TRBJ1-1, with D hard to call. The CDR3 has 15 residues. Germline V CDR1 and CDR2: SGHTS, YDEGEE. The ends were cut back, 7 bases at V and 4 bases at J, with 20 bases in the middle. The CDR3 loop is CASLPSERVFTEAFF. CDR3 in DNA: TGTGCCAGCCTACCCTCAGAAAGGGTGTTCACTGAAGCTTTCTTT.

This clone was counted once. The DNA for the CDR3 is TGCGCCAGCAGCTTGGCCTTCGACAGGGGGCGAGGAAACACCATATATTTT. Translation: CASSLAFDRGRGNTIYF. The chain is built from TRBV5-1 and TRBJ1-3; 10 nucleotides align to TRBD1. Trimming took 0 bases from V and 4 from J; bases not matched to a gene: 7. In germline, CDR1 is SGHRS, CDR2 YFSETQ. There are 17 residues in the CDR3.

The J gene is TRBJ2-5, the V gene TRBV9, with 7 bases that match TRBD1. The J segment lost 4 bases and the V segment lost 0 bases, leaving 9 bases of the junction unmatched. Germline V lookup: CDR1 SGDLS, CDR2 YYNGEE. CDR3 length equals 16 residues. CDR3 sequence (DNA): TGTGCCAGCAGCGTAGGACAGGGCGCCATCGCAGAGACCCAGTACTTC. Encoded protein: CASSVGQGAIAETQYF.